These 20 T cell receptor beta chains were all obtained from the same sample, sequenced in a study of blood T cell repertoires in COVID-19. Generated by immunoSEQ multiplex PCR, the TCRdb table keeps only in-frame clones and is missing some. The sample carries about 220,000 clones, around 80% recorded once. Source material: peripheral blood. All receptors derive from a woman aged 55 to 70 who had recovered from COVID-19.

The V and J genes are TRBV5-6 and TRBJ1-4; D unclear. Germline CDR1 and CDR2: SGHDT and YYEEEE. The V gene lost 2 bases and the J gene lost 10 bases, with 6 bases spanning the gap. The CDR3 sequence is 11 residues long. As DNA, the CDR3 is TGTGCCAGCAGCTTTGAGGGAAAACTGTTTTTT. This gives the protein CASSFEGKLFF.

The gene calls are TRBV19 and TRBJ1-3, with unresolved D. The CDR3 is made up of 14 amino acids. CDR1 LNHDA and CDR2 SQIVND come from the germline V gene (reference sequence). V lost 4 bases and J lost 0, with 7 bases in between. In DNA, the CDR3 is TGTGCCAGTAGTAACGGGTACTCTGGAAACACCATATATTTT. Its translation is CASSNGYSGNTIYF.

This chain joins TRBV19 and TRBJ1-4; D is uncertain. V gave up 4 bases and J gave up 2 bases, with 20 bases separating them. The germline V gene has CDR1 LNHDA and CDR2 SQIVND (reference sequence). The CDR3 runs to 18 residues. CDR3 sequence reads: CASSRRVRGGSTNEKLFF. DNA of the CDR3: TGTGCCAGTAGTAGGAGAGTCAGAGGAGGATCGACTAATGAAAAACTGTTTTTT.

Remarks on this clone: At one end the junction does not follow the germline gene, possibly because of a read error. This chain connects TRBV9 to TRBJ1-2; 8 positions agree with TRBD1. Germline CDR1 reads SGDLS; CDR2 reads YYNGEE. The CDR3 has 13 residues. The CDR3 loop reads CASSKDRDYGFTF. CDR3 DNA: TGTGCCAGCAGCAAGGACAGGGACTATGGCTTCACCTTC.

This chain connects TRBV19 to TRBJ2-1, with 8 bases aligning to TRBD2. Germline assignment: CDR1 LNHDA and CDR2 SQIVND (reference sequence). The V segment lost 8 bases and the J segment 13 bases; nucleotides outside the gene matches: 7. This CDR3 region has 11 residues. CDR3 region: CASRGGAGQFF. The CDR3 bases are TGTGCCAGTCGGGGGGGGGCAGGACAGTTCTTC.

This clone was detected only a few times. The chain carries TRBV9 and TRBJ1-4; no clear D gene. Germline CDR1 reads SGDLS; CDR2 reads YYNGEE. The CDR3 runs to 13 residues. V was shortened by 4 bases and J by 5 bases, with 9 bases between the two germline ends. The CDR3 DNA is TGTGCCAGCAGCTCCCCTCCGAATGAAAAACTGTTTTTT. It encodes CASSSPPNEKLFF.

This clone appeared once. The V call is TRBV5-6, the J call TRBJ2-5; 7 bases align to TRBD2. With 0 bases clipped from V and 3 bases from J, the junction kept 5 bases outside the gene matches. The germline V gene has CDR1 SGHDT and CDR2 YYEEEE. This CDR3 has 15 residues. CDR3 residues: CASSLVGLAEETQYF. The CDR3 nucleotides read TGTGCCAGCAGCTTGGTTGGGCTAGCGGAAGAGACCCAGTACTTC.

The chain employs TRBV5-1 and TRBJ2-2; 7 bases are shared with TRBD1. V shed 2 bases and J 5 bases; nucleotides not matched to a gene: 6. Per the germline V gene, CDR1 is SGHRS and CDR2 is YFSETQ. This CDR3 has 15 amino acids. The CDR3 DNA sequence: TGCGCCAGCAGCTTCGACACAGGGGAGACCGGGGAGCTGTTTTTT. Its protein product is CASSFDTGETGELFF.

The J gene is TRBJ1-2, the V gene TRBV6-2 or TRBV6-3, with D possibly matching TRBD1 (5 bases). Trimming stripped 2 bases from V and 3 bases from J, with 13 bases between. CDR1 MNHEY and CDR2 SVGEGT come from the germline V gene. The CDR3 has 15 residues. CDR3 coding DNA: TGTGCCAGCAGTTACCCAGGGTCGCCCGACTATGGCTACACCTTC. Its translation: CASSYPGSPDYGYTF.

The chain couples TRBV30 to TRBJ1-2; possibly TRBD1 for D (6 bases). V lost 5 bases, J lost 4 bases, and 14 bases lay in between. The length of the CDR3 is 13 residues. Germline V gives CDR1 GTSNPN, CDR2 SVGIG (reference sequence). The CDR3 loop is CAWLTGLGYGYTF. The CDR3 DNA follows: TGTGCCTGGCTCACAGGGCTAGGCTATGGCTACACCTTC.

This chain joins TRBV11-3 and TRBJ2-1, with TRBD2 matching over 8 bases. Looked up from germline, CDR1 is SGHNT and CDR2 is YENEEA. This CDR3 region has 14 residues. V trimming: 5 bases; J trimming: 8 bases; junction bases outside the gene matches: 8. The CDR3 sequence is CASSPTGGADEQFF. The CDR3 DNA reads as TGTGCCAGCAGCCCGACGGGGGGGGCGGATGAGCAGTTCTTC.

The V gene is TRBV6-5, the J gene TRBJ1-3; perhaps TRBD1 as D (5 bases). The germline gives CDR1 MNHEY, CDR2 SVGAGI. The CDR3 length is 16 residues. Trimming shortened V by 2 bases and J by 0 bases, and 11 bases separated the two germline ends. The CDR3 nucleotides read TGTGCCAGCAGTTACACAGGACCCAGCTCTGGAAACACCATATATTTT. It is translated as CASSYTGPSSGNTIYF.

The chain's CDR3 is CASSFGSKNIQYF. The CDR3 DNA sequence: TGTGCCAGCAGTTTTGGTAGCAAAAACATTCAGTACTTC. V is TRBV12-3 or TRBV12-4 and J is TRBJ2-4; no clear D gene. Trimming took 3 bases from V and 3 from J, leaving 6 bases between them. CDR3 length: 13 residues.

In its sample, this clone was seen a few times. The chain is built from TRBV5-1 and TRBJ1-5; TRBD1 agrees at 8 bases. The CDR3 has 15 amino acids. From germline, CDR1 is SGHRS and CDR2 YFSETQ. Unmatched junction bases numbered 3, after V lost 4 bases and J lost 0 bases. CDR3 residues: CASSPTGDSNQPQHF. CDR3 DNA: TGCGCCAGCAGCCCGACAGGGGATAGCAATCAGCCCCAGCATTTT.

The chain has TRBV9 and TRBJ2-1, with 8 bases lining up with TRBD2. The CDR3 sequence is 15 residues long. Germline CDR1 is SGDLS and CDR2 is YYNGEE. Germline trimming cut 3 bases from V and 4 bases from J; bases unmatched to any gene: 6. In DNA form, the CDR3 reads TGTGCCAGCAGCGCTAGCGGGTCCATATACAATGAGCAGTTCTTC. This encodes CASSASGSIYNEQFF.

The rearrangement joins TRBV7-9 to TRBJ1-2, with TRBD1 matching over 7 bases. The CDR3 extends over 15 amino acids. Germline assignment: CDR1 SEHNR and CDR2 FQNEAQ (reference sequence). The junction had 7 bases not matched to a gene; V was cut back by 2 bases and J by 4 bases. Here the CDR3 reads CASSLYRDRAYGYTF. Written as DNA, the CDR3 is TGTGCCAGCAGCTTATACCGGGACAGAGCCTATGGCTACACCTTC.

The rearrangement uses TRBV7-9 and TRBJ2-2; tentatively, D is TRBD2 (5 bases). CDR3 size: 14 residues. Germline lookup yields CDR1 SEHNR and CDR2 FQNEAQ (reference sequence). The V gene lost 1 base and the J gene lost 4 bases, with 7 bases spanning the gap. CDR3 sequence reads: CASSLGEGTGELFF. The CDR3 DNA reads as TGTGCCAGCAGCTTAGGAGAGGGCACCGGGGAGCTGTTTTTT.

The chain's CDR3 is CASSKGQGKYTGELFF. CDR3 nucleotide sequence: TGTGCCAGTAGTAAGGGACAGGGAAAGTACACCGGGGAGCTGTTTTTT. This chain uses TRBV19 with TRBJ2-2, with 9 bases fitting TRBD1. Trimming at V came to 4 bases and at J to 3 bases, leaving 6 bases not matched to a gene. The CDR3 length is 16 residues. CDR1 and CDR2 (germline): LNHDA, SQIVND (reference sequence).

CDR3 in amino acids: CASSLREIVVSGANVLTF. For the CDR3, the DNA is TGTGCCAGCAGCCTCAGGGAAATAGTAGTCTCTGGGGCCAACGTCCTGACTTTC. The chain has TRBV11-2 and TRBJ2-6; TRBD1 is a possible D gene (5 bases). This CDR3 comprises 18 residues. Trimming took 5 bases from V and 0 from J, leaving 17 bases between them. Germline CDR1 SGHAT, CDR2 FQNNGV.

The chain joins TRBV3-1 (or the pseudogene TRBV3-2) to TRBJ1-6, with TRBD1 matching 11 bases. The CDR3 sequence is 15 residues long. Germline assignment: CDR1 LGHDT and CDR2 YNNKEL (reference sequence). Trimming cost V 4 bases and J 7 bases; bases outside gene matches: 3. Written as DNA, the CDR3 is TGTGCCAGCAGCCCCGGGACAGGGGGGAATTCACCCCTCCACTTT. Protein product: CASSPGTGGNSPLHF.